This T cell receptor (beta chain) was profiled in a study of blood T cell repertoires in COVID-19. Overall study context: Both acute and convalescent COVID-19 samples were obtained from the United States, Italy and Spain. From T cells, B-cell-depleted T cells, or PBMCs came the material, which was cDNA or gDNA.

In the authors' methods: Estimation of nucleated cell counts relied on the amplification of reference gene primers. TCRdb keeps only in-frame clones here, not all; method: immunoSEQ multiplex PCR. V and J calls and clone size are as listed in that table; D and trimming were resolved from the DNA. In the table there are tens of thousands of clones, approximately 86% of which are singletons. V was shortened by 3 bases and J by 2 bases, with 9 bases between the two germline ends. The CDR3 extends over 14 amino acids. From germline, CDR1 is SNHLY and CDR2 FYNNEI. The specimen was peripheral blood. This clonotype was obtained from a woman aged 80 or over with acute or convalescent COVID-19. The chain links TRBV2 to TRBJ2-3; no reliable D call. DNA for the CDR3: TGTGCCAGCAGTGAGGCCCTCCTCACAGATACGCAGTATTTT. It yields the protein CASSEALLTDTQYF. Drawing the rest from reference TRBV2 and TRBJ2-3, the complete variable domain is EPEVTQTPSHQVTQMGQEVILRCVPISNHLYFYWYRQILGQKVEFLVSFYNNEISEKSEIFDDQFSVERPDGSNFTLKIRSTKLEDSAMYFCASSEALLTDTQYFGPGTRLTVL.